These 31 T cell receptor beta chains came from one sample sequenced in a study of T cells in Graves' hyperthyroidism and ophthalmopathy. From RNA transcripts, TCR beta CDR3 regions were amplified. HTBI primers were employed in a first-round RT-PCR of the TCR CDR3. TCRdb called the multiplex PCR reads again in MiXCR, with one record for every CDR3 protein. The table lists under 550,000 distinct CDR3 sequences, just under 20% of them singletons, with about 45% in the top ten. What was sequenced was blood. These receptors all stem from a man in his forties with Graves' ophthalmopathy.

This chain links TRBV5-4 with TRBJ2-1; D tentatively fits TRBD1 or TRBD2 (5 bases each). This CDR3 contains 16 residues. Trimming pared 0 bases from V and 6 bases from J, leaving 16 bases between. Germline V gene data show CDR1 as SGHNT and CDR2 as YYREEE (reference sequence). CDR3 bases: TGTGCCAGCAGCTTGGGGGGGACCCACCTTCCCAATGAGCAGTTCTTC. Translating gives CASSLGGTHLPNEQFF.

This rearrangement joins TRBV10-3 to TRBJ2-1; perhaps D is TRBD1 or TRBD2 (5 bases each). Per germline, CDR1 ENHRY and CDR2 SYGVKD. Deletions cut 6 bases from V and 7 bases from J, with 19 bases between. This CDR3 spans 15 amino acids. For the CDR3, the DNA is TGTGCCATCAGGGTGTGGGACCAAATCGATAATGAGCAGTTCTTC. It codes for CAIRVWDQIDNEQFF.

The V gene is TRBV20-1, the J gene TRBJ1-5, with D possibly matching TRBD1 (6 bases). Per germline, CDR1 DFQATT and CDR2 SNEGSKA (reference sequence). Between the trimmed V and J ends, which lost 5 bases and 4 bases, there was a span of 15 bases. CDR3 length equals 14 residues. CDR3 in amino acids: CSAYTGTPNQPQHF. The CDR3 nucleotides are TGCAGTGCTTATACCGGGACACCTAATCAGCCCCAGCATTTT.

This clonotype has just a few counts. V is TRBV18 and J is TRBJ1-2, with 8 bases lining up with TRBD1. The CDR3 totals 15 residues. Germline V gene sequence: CDR1 KGHSH, CDR2 LQKENI. V lost 8 bases and J lost 1; bases outside the gene matches: 9. CDR3 region: CASRTGQAINYGYTF. CDR3 nucleotides: TGTGCCAGCCGCACGGGACAGGCCATTAACTATGGCTACACCTTC.

The chain recombines TRBV3-1 with TRBJ1-2; 8 bases agree with TRBD1. Trimming at V came to 4 bases and at J to 2 bases, leaving 9 bases not matched to a gene. This CDR3 is built from 16 residues. Germline V gives CDR1 LGHDT, CDR2 YNNKEL (reference sequence). The CDR3 loop reads CASSPRTGRGNYGYTF. CDR3 nucleotides: TGTGCCAGCAGCCCCCGGACAGGGAGAGGGAACTATGGCTACACCTTC.

In this sample, this clonotype turned up once. V usage is TRBV12-3 or TRBV12-4 and J usage is TRBJ1-1, with no clear D. This CDR3 is built from 14 residues. Trimming removed 6 bases from V and 4 bases from J, with 15 bases in between. The CDR3 nucleotides are TGTGCCAGCAGCCCCATGGGAGTGGGCACTGAAGCTTTCTTT. It translates to CASSPMGVGTEAFF.

This clonotype was seen only a few times. The chain combines TRBV28 with TRBJ2-3; D possibly matches TRBD1 or TRBD2 (5 bases each). Trimming took 3 bases from V and 2 from J, leaving 12 bases between them. Germline CDR1 reads MDHEN; CDR2 reads SYDVKM. This CDR3 region has 15 residues. The CDR3 loop reads CASSLGDGATDTQYF. CDR3 bases: TGTGCCAGCAGTTTGGGTGACGGGGCCACAGATACGCAGTATTTT.

This clonotype has ten or more counts. The gene calls are TRBV12-3 or TRBV12-4 and TRBJ1-6, with D perhaps matching TRBD1 (6 bases). Deletions cut 6 bases from V and 6 bases from J, with 12 bases between. CDR3 size: 14 residues. CDR3 sequence: CASSPGQPNSPLHF. The CDR3 DNA reads TGTGCCAGCAGCCCGGGACAACCTAATTCACCCCTCCACTTT.

This clonotype has more than one count but fewer than ten. The chain carries TRBV13 and TRBJ1-1; D might be TRBD1 (6 bases). Germline values: CDR1 PRHDT, CDR2 FYEKMQ (reference sequence). The germline V and J ends were trimmed by 5 bases and 3 bases, with 13 bases remaining between them. The CDR3 loop spans 14 amino acids. CDR3 bases: TGTGCCAGCAGCCCCCGACAGGACTACACTGAAGCTTTCTTT. Amino acid sequence: CASSPRQDYTEAFF.

This clonotype was seen a handful of times. The chain has TRBV7-3 and TRBJ1-3; weak D call: TRBD1 (6 bases). Germline V gene sequence: CDR1 SGHTA, CDR2 FQGTGA. The CDR3 spans 17 residues. Deletions cut 6 bases from V and 1 base from J, with 19 bases between. CDR3 amino acids: CASSPQPMGASGNTIYF. DNA of the CDR3: TGTGCCAGCAGTCCGCAGCCGATGGGGGCATCTGGAAACACCATATATTTT.

The CDR3 DNA is TGTGCTAGTGGTTTGTGGAACAACGATGAGCAGTTCTTC. Protein: CASGLWNNDEQFF. This chain connects TRBV12-5 to TRBJ2-1, with D unresolved. Germline V lookup: CDR1 LGHNT, CDR2 FRNRAP. The V end lost 2 bases, the J end lost 8 bases, and 10 bases lay between the germline ends. This CDR3 spans 13 amino acids. Drawing the rest from reference TRBV12-5 and TRBJ2-1, the complete variable domain is DARVTQTPRHKVTEMGQEVTMRCQPILGHNTVFWYRQTMMQGLELLAYFRNRAPLDDSGMPKDRFSAEMPDATLATLKIQPSEPRDSAVYFCASGLWNNDEQFFGPGTRLTVL.

This clonotype was counted at least ten times. The chain uses TRBV28 and TRBJ2-5, with 11 bases aligning to TRBD2. The trim removed 6 bases at V and 3 bases at J, leaving 9 bases unmatched. Germline-derived CDR1 and CDR2 are MDHEN and SYDVKM. The CDR3 is 16 residues long. The CDR3 DNA reads as TGTGCCAGCAGAAGGCTAGCGGGAGGCGTGGAAGAGACCCAGTACTTC. This translates into CASRRLAGGVEETQYF.

J is TRBJ1-1 and V is TRBV11-2; D not certain. Germline-derived CDR1 and CDR2 are SGHAT and FQNNGV. The ends were cut back, 1 base at V and 3 bases at J, with 12 bases in the middle. The CDR3 covers 15 residues. The CDR3, as DNA: TGTGCCAGCAGCTTAGTTAACAGCCGGGACACTGAAGCTTTCTTT. It codes for CASSLVNSRDTEAFF.

The chain combines TRBV18 with TRBJ2-1, with D maybe TRBD2 (6 bases). In germline, CDR1 is KGHSH, CDR2 LQKENI. The CDR3 is 12 residues long. Deletions cut 2 bases from V and 7 bases from J, with 6 bases between. CDR3 in DNA: TGTGCCAGCTCACCAGGGAGGAATGAGCAGTTCTTC. Translated: CASSPGRNEQFF.

The DNA for the CDR3 is TGTGCCACCAGTGAGGGACGGGATGAAGCTTTCTTT. Amino acids: CATSEGRDEAFF. This chain connects TRBV24-1 to TRBJ1-1; D is possibly TRBD1 (5 bases). The CDR3 contains 12 residues. V lost 4 bases, J lost 7 bases, and 9 bases lay in between. Looked up from germline, CDR1 is KGHDR and CDR2 is SFDVKD.

This clonotype was found a few times. The rearrangement uses TRBV10-3 and TRBJ2-3, with D uncertain. V lost 3 bases and J lost 7, with 5 bases in between. The germline gives CDR1 ENHRY, CDR2 SYGVKD. CDR3 length equals 11 residues. The CDR3 spells CAISDSYTQYF. The CDR3 bases are TGTGCCATCAGTGATTCATATACGCAGTATTTT.

The chain's CDR3 is CAWNGQGNTEAFF. The DNA of the CDR3 is TGTGCCTGGAACGGACAGGGGAACACTGAAGCTTTCTTT. The chain carries TRBV30 and TRBJ1-1, with 8 bases that match TRBD1. CDR1 is GTSNPN, CDR2 SVGIG, per germline (reference sequence). This CDR3 spans 13 amino acids. V was pared by 4 bases and J by 1 base, with 2 bases of the junction left unmatched.

The chain uses TRBV7-9 and TRBJ1-6; unclear D gene. The ends were cut back, 1 base at V and 10 bases at J, with 11 bases in the middle. This CDR3 region has 14 residues. The germline CDR1 and CDR2 sequences are SEHNR and FQNEAQ (reference sequence). As DNA, the CDR3 is TGTGCCAGCAGCTTAGATCTACAACTGTCACCCCTCCACTTT. Translated: CASSLDLQLSPLHF. Together with reference TRBV7-9 and TRBJ1-6, the CDR3 gives the full variable domain: DTGVSQNPRHKITKRGQNVTFRCDPISEHNRLYWYRQTLGQGPEFLTYFQNEAQLEKSRLLSDRFSAERPKGSFSTLEIQRTEQGDSAMYLCASSLDLQLSPLHFGNGTRLTVT.

Regarding this clonotype: One base away lies a much larger clone, so this may be a sequencing read error. The chain is built from TRBV28 and TRBJ2-7, with D tentatively TRBD2 (5 bases). CDR3 length equals 11 residues. The germline V gene has CDR1 MDHEN and CDR2 SYDVKM. This chain's CDR3 is CASTKDYEQCF. In DNA form, the CDR3 reads TGTGCCAGCACCAAAGACTACGAGCAGTGCTTC.

This clonotype was counted ten times or more. V and J are TRBV12-3 or TRBV12-4 and TRBJ2-3, with D hard to call. V lost 6 bases, J lost 2 bases, and 9 bases lay in between. The length of the CDR3 is 13 residues. The CDR3 coding sequence is TGTGCCAGCAGCTCCTTATACACAGATACGCAGTATTTT. Translated: CASSSLYTDTQYF.

In this sample, this clonotype turned up a few times. This rearrangement joins TRBV6-2 or TRBV6-3 to TRBJ1-2; D unresolved. V lost 4 bases and J lost 6, with 12 bases in between. The CDR3 consists of 13 residues. Germline V gene data show CDR1 as MNHEY and CDR2 as SVGEGT. The CDR3 spells CASSFGSSDGYTF. In nucleotides, the CDR3 is TGTGCCAGCAGTTTTGGGTCGAGTGATGGCTACACCTTC.

This clonotype appeared a few times. V gene TRBV29-1 combines with J gene TRBJ1-1, with no clear D. This CDR3 is built from 14 residues. CDR1 and CDR2 from the germline V gene are SQVTM and ANQGSEA. With 2 bases removed from V and 1 base from J, the gap between germline ends came to 11 bases. This CDR3 is CSVERRAGNTEAFF. The CDR3 bases are TGCAGCGTTGAAAGGAGGGCAGGGAACACTGAAGCTTTCTTT.

This clonotype has a handful of counts. V usage is TRBV27 and J usage is TRBJ2-7; TRBD1 might be the D (5 bases). This CDR3 is 14 amino acids long. The germline gives CDR1 MNHEY, CDR2 SMNVEV (reference sequence). Trimming removed 2 bases from V and 6 bases from J, with 14 bases in between. The CDR3 DNA reads as TGTGCCAGCAGTTTACAGGGTTCCCTTCTCGAGCAGTACTTC. This sequence encodes CASSLQGSLLEQYF.

This clonotype came up many times. This rearrangement joins TRBV11-2 to TRBJ2-3; no clear D. V dropped 0 bases and J dropped 2 bases, with 18 bases sitting between them. The CDR3 runs 18 residues. Germline CDR1 SGHAT, CDR2 FQNNGV. The CDR3 DNA reads TGTGCCAGCAGCTTAGAAACAGAACTTACAGCTTTCACAGATACGCAGTATTTT. It translates to CASSLETELTAFTDTQYF.

This clonotype was counted ten times or more. The gene calls are TRBV7-8 and TRBJ2-2, with no clear D. Germline assignment: CDR1 SGHVS and CDR2 FQNEAQ. V lost 5 bases, J lost 8 bases, and 9 bases lay in between. The CDR3 runs 12 residues. CDR3: CASSPHVGELFF. The DNA for the CDR3 is TGTGCCAGCAGCCCACATGTAGGGGAGCTGTTTTTT.

This clonotype has a count of ten or more. The chain couples TRBV18 to TRBJ1-2, with TRBD1 matching over 8 bases. The germline V gene has CDR1 KGHSH and CDR2 LQKENI. The CDR3 has 12 amino acids. Unmatched junction bases numbered 4, after V lost 1 base and J lost 12 bases. This chain's CDR3 is CASSPRGQAHTF. The CDR3 nucleotides read TGTGCCAGCTCACCACGGGGACAGGCGCACACCTTC.

The genes are TRBV19 and TRBJ2-7; 8 bases align to TRBD1. V shed 8 bases and J 6 bases; nucleotides not matched to a gene: 18. The CDR3 consists of 16 residues. The germline gives CDR1 LNHDA, CDR2 SQIVND (reference sequence). For the CDR3, the DNA is TGTGCCAGTCGACCGAAACAGGGGGGACCCCTGGGCGAGCAGTACTTC. It encodes CASRPKQGGPLGEQYF.

The genes are TRBV5-4 and TRBJ2-5, with 13 bases fitting TRBD2. The CDR3 has 18 residues. Germline CDR1 is SGHNT and CDR2 is YYREEE (reference sequence). After removal of 4 bases from V and 2 bases from J, the junction contained 11 bases not matched to a gene. The CDR3 DNA reads TGTGCCAGCAGCCCGCCGGGACTAGCGGGGTTTATTCAAGAGACCCAGTACTTC. Translation gives CASSPPGLAGFIQETQYF.

The V call is TRBV6-6, the J call TRBJ1-3; possible D gene TRBD1, 5 bases. Deletions cut 0 bases from V and 3 bases from J, with 12 bases between. This CDR3 spans 16 amino acids. CDR1 and CDR2 from the germline V gene are MNHNY and SVGAGI (reference sequence). This CDR3 is CASSYSMGEIGNTIYF. The CDR3 nucleotides read TGTGCCAGCAGTTACTCGATGGGGGAAATTGGAAACACCATATATTTT.

To note about this clonotype: The CDR3 does not close with the conserved phenylalanine or tryptophan, likely indicating a read error. The rearrangement uses TRBV28 and TRBJ2-7; D may be TRBD2 (6 bases). V was clipped by 5 bases and J by 0 bases, with 14 bases between them. This CDR3 is built from 15 residues. CDR1 is MDHEN, CDR2 SYDVKM, per germline. This CDR3 is CASSPGGAISYEQYL. In nucleotides, the CDR3 is TGTGCCAGCAGTCCCGGCGGGGCCATCTCCTACGAGCAGTACCTC.

Only a few counts were recorded for this clonotype. The rearrangement uses TRBV29-1 and TRBJ2-7; TRBD1 or TRBD2 may be the D gene (5 bases each). This CDR3 is 14 amino acids long. Germline V gene lookup returns CDR1 SQVTM and CDR2 ANQGSEA. V lost 1 base, J lost 2 bases, and 12 bases lay in between. In DNA, the CDR3 is TGCAGCGTTGAAGTGGGGACGGGCCCCTACGAGCAGTACTTC. It translates to CSVEVGTGPYEQYF.